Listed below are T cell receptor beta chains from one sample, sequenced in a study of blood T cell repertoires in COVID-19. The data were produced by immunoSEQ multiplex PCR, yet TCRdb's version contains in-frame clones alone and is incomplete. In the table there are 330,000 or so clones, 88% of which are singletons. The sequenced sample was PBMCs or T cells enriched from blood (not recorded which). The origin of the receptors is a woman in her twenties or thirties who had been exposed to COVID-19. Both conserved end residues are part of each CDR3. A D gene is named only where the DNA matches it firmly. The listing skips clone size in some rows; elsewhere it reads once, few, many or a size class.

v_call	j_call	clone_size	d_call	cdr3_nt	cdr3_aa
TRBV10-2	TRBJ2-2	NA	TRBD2	TGCGCCAGCAGTCGATTACCCGGGACTAGCGGGAACACCGGGGAGCTGTTTTTT	CASSRLPGTSGNTGELFF
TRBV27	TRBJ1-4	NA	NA	TGTGCCAGCAGCAGGACAGTAAATGAAAAACTGTTTTTT	CASSRTVNEKLFF
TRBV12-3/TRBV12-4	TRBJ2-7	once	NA	TGTGCCTCACAGACTAGCGCGACAGGGGAGCAGTACTTC	CASQTSATGEQYF
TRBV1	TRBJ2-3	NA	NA	TGCACCAGCAGCCAGGAGACCATGAGAGGCACAGATACGCAGTATTTT	CTSSQETMRGTDTQYF
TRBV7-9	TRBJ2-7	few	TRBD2	TGTGCCAGCAGCTCTCCGGGACTACTCGCGTACGAGCAGTACTTC	CASSSPGLLAYEQYF
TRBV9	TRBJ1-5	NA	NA	TGTGCCAGCAGCGTCGGGGGGCCGGAGCCCCAGCATTTT	CASSVGGPEPQHF
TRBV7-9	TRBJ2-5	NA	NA	TGTGCCAGCAGCTTAGCTGCTCCGGGGGTCCAAGAGACCCAGTACTTC	CASSLAAPGVQETQYF
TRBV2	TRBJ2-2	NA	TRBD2	TGTGCCAGCAGTGGGGGGCTAGCGGGAGGGCCAGGCACCGGGGAGCTGTTTTTT	CASSGGLAGGPGTGELFF
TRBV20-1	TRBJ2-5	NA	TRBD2	TGCAGTGCTAGTTTAGGGGTAGCGGGAACTGAGACCCAGTACTTC	CSASLGVAGTETQYF
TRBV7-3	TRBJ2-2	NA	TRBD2	TGTGCCAGCAGCTCTCTTAGCGGGAGGGCCGCGAACACCGGGGAGCTGTTTTTT	CASSSLSGRAANTGELFF
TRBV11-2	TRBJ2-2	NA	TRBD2	TGTGCCAGCAGCCCCGATTGGGCTAGCGGTATTACCGGGGAGCTGTTTTTT	CASSPDWASGITGELFF
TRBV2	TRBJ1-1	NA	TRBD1	TGTGCCAGCAGTGAGGGGACAGGGGGCACTGAAGCTTTCTTT	CASSEGTGGTEAFF
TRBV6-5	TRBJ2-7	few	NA	TGTGCCAGCAGTTACTCGATCCCGGGTCTGAGCGAGCAGTACTTC	CASSYSIPGLSEQYF
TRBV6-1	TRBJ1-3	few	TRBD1	TGTGCCAGCAGTGCGTGGCCTACGACAGGGGGCGTAGGTGGAAACACCATATATTTT	CASSAWPTTGGVGGNTIYF
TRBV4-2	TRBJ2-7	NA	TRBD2	TGTGCCAGCAGCGTTGGGAGTGCTAGCGGGAGGGAATACGAGCAGTACTTC	CASSVGSASGREYEQYF
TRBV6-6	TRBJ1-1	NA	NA	TGTGCCAGCAGTTACTCCGTCGGATCCGGGTGGACTGAAGCTTTCTTT	CASSYSVGSGWTEAFF
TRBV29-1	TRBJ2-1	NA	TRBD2	TGCAGCGTTGTTGCGGGAGGGCCCCTCAATGAGCAGTTCTTC	CSVVAGGPLNEQFF
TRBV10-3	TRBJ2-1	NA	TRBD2	TGTGCCATCAGTGGGGCGGGAGAGCTTTACAATGAGCAGTTCTTC	CAISGAGELYNEQFF
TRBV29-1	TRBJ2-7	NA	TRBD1	TGCAGCGTTGAAGGGAACCGGGACAGTAGGTACGAGCAGTACTTC	CSVEGNRDSRYEQYF
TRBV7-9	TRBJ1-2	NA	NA	TGTGCCAGCAGCTTAGACTGGACAAAGAGCTACACCTTC	CASSLDWTKSYTF
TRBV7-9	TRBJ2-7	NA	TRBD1	TGTGCCAGCAGCTCTCAGGGGGACGGTGCCTACGAGCAGTACTTC	CASSSQGDGAYEQYF
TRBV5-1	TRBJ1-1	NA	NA	TGCGCCAGCAGCCAACGGTTCAGGGGCACTGAAGCTTTCTTT	CASSQRFRGTEAFF
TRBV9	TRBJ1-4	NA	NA	TGTGCCAGCAGCGTAGGTACCGGGACACGGGGTGAAAAACTGTTTTTT	CASSVGTGTRGEKLFF
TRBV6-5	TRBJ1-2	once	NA	TGTGCCAGCAGTTACTCAATAGGGGGCTATGGCTACACCTTC	CASSYSIGGYGYTF
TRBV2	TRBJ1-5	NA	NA	TGTGCCAGCAGTGATGGGCCTCCGGCCCGTCAGCCCCAGCATTTT	CASSDGPPARQPQHF
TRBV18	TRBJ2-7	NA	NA	TGTGCCAGCTCATCGCAACGACAGATACAATACGAGCAGTACTTC	CASSSQRQIQYEQYF
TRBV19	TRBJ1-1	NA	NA	TGTGCCAGTATGGCCGAACCCGGGACTGAAGCTTTCTTT	CASMAEPGTEAFF
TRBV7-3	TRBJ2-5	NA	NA	TGTGCCAGCAGCCCGGAACTAGGGGGACCACAAGAGACCCAGTACTTC	CASSPELGGPQETQYF
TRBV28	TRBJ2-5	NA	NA	TGTGCCAGCAGTTTTTGGGTCAGGGGAGGGCCGTCGGAGACCCAGTACTTC	CASSFWVRGGPSETQYF
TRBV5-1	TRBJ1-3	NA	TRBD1	TGCGCCAGCAGCTTGACAGGGGGCACTGGAAACACCATATATTTT	CASSLTGGTGNTIYF
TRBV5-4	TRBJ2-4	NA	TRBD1	TGTGCCAGCAGCCCATCACAGGGGGCCAAAAACATTCAGTACTTC	CASSPSQGAKNIQYF
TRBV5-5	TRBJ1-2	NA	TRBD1	TGTGCCAGCAGCTTGGCCGAGGGGGCGCGGGGCTACACCTTC	CASSLAEGARGYTF
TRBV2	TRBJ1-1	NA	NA	TGTGCCAGCGATCCTCGGCCCCGCCAAACCGGGACAACCACTGAAGCTTTCTTT	CASDPRPRQTGTTTEAFF
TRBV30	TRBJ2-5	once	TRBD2	TGTGCCTGGAGTGTTCTAGCGGGAGGGCCCCGAGAGACCCAGTACTTC	CAWSVLAGGPRETQYF
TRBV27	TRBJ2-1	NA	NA	TGTGCCAGCAGTTTAGGCACAGCGGGCGACAATGAGCAGTTCTTC	CASSLGTAGDNEQFF
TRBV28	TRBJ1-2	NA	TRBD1	TGTGCCAGCAGTTTAGATCCGGGACAGGGGTTCGGCTACACCTTC	CASSLDPGQGFGYTF
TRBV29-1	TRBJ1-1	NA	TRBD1	TGCAGCGTTGAGAGGGGGCTTGGCACTGAAGCTTTCTTT	CSVERGLGTEAFF
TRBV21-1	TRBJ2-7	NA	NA	TGTGCCAGCAGCAAAATCATCGGTAGCGGGAGGGTCTCCTACGAGCAGTACTTC	CASSKIIGSGRVSYEQYF
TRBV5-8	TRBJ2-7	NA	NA	TGTGCCAGCAGCTTAGGCGGAGGGGTACGCGAGCAGTACTTC	CASSLGGGVREQYF
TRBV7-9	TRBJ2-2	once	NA	TGTGCCAGCAGCCAAGGGGCCTCCGCGAACACCGGGGAGCTGTTTTTT	CASSQGASANTGELFF
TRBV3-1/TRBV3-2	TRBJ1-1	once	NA	TGTGCCAGCAGCCAAGATTTGCCTTTCGGGGGTGCCACTGAAGCTTTCTTT	CASSQDLPFGGATEAFF
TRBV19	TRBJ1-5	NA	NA	TGTGCCAGTAGTCCTTCCGGGACTTGGCTGTTCTCCCAGCATTTT	CASSPSGTWLFSQHF
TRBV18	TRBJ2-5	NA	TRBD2	TGTGCCAGCTCGGGGGAGCGGGAGGAGACCCAGTACTTC	CASSGEREETQYF
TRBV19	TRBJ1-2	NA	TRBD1	TGTGCCAGTAGTCCGGACAGGGCGGCCTACTATGGCTACACCTTC	CASSPDRAAYYGYTF
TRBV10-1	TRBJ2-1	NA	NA	TGCGCCAGGCTGCGGTTGGCAGCCAATGAGCAGTTCTTC	CARLRLAANEQFF
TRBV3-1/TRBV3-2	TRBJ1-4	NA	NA	TGTGCCAGCAGCCAAGACTCCGGCAGGGGACGTGAAAAACTGTTTTTT	CASSQDSGRGREKLFF
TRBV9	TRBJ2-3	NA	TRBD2	TGTGCCAGCAGCGCAGCCAGCCCGTCTAGCGGGGTCACAGATACGCAGTATTTT	CASSAASPSSGVTDTQYF
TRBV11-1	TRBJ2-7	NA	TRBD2	TGTGCCAGCAGCCCGGGACTAGCGGACTACGAGCAGTACTTC	CASSPGLADYEQYF
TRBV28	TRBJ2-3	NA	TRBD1	TGTGCCAGCAGTACACCCCCGGGACAGAGCCCGGACGGCGATACGCAGTATTTT	CASSTPPGQSPDGDTQYF
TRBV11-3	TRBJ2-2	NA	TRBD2	TGTGCCAGCAGCTTAGTTGCGTGCGGGAGGACCCCCACCGGGGAGCTGTTTTTT	CASSLVACGRTPTGELFF
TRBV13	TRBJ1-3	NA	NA	TGTGCCAGCAGCTTGTTTCGTGGGCAGAACTCTGGAAACACCATATATTTT	CASSLFRGQNSGNTIYF
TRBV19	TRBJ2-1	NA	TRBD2	TGTGCCAGTAGGTTAGCGGGAGGGCGTTACAATGAGCAGTTCTTC	CASRLAGGRYNEQFF
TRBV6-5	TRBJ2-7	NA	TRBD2	TGTGCCAGCAGCTCTGGACTAGCGGGAGGGGGCGAGCAGTACTTC	CASSSGLAGGGEQYF
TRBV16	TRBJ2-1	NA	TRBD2	TGTGCCAGCGGATACACTAGCGGGAGGGCCTCGTACAATGAGCAGTTCTTC	CASGYTSGRASYNEQFF